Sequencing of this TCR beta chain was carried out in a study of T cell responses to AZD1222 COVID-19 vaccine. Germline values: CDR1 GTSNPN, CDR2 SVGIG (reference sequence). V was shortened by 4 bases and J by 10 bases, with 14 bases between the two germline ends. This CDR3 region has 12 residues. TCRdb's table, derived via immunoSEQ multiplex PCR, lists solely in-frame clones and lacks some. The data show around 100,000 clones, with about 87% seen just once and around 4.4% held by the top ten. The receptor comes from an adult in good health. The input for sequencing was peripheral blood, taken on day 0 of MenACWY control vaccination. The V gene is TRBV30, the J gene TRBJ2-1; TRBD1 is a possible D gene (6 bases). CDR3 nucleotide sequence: TGTGCCTGGACCCGTACAGGGCTGGAGCAGTTCTTC. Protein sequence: CAWTRTGLEQFF.